This passage covers 10 T cell receptor beta chains from one sample sequenced in a study of PD-L1 blockade in urothelial cancer. Only in-frame clones appear in the TCRdb table, and some are missing; sequencing was by immunoSEQ multiplex PCR. The sample has some 45,000 clones, 75% to 85% seen once; the top ten hold about 16%. Regarding time point: pretreatment peripheral blood. Sequencing used PBMCs, obtained around atezolizumab (anti-PD-L1) treatment. The origin of the receptors is a man between 60 and 75 years old with urothelial cancer.

The CDR3: CASSFVAGGRDTQYF. The CDR3 DNA reads TGTGCCAGCAGCTTTGTAGCGGGAGGGAGGGATACGCAGTATTTT. This sequence joins TRBV11-2 and TRBJ2-3; TRBD2 matches at 11 bases. V lost 3 bases to trimming and J lost 6 bases; unmatched junction nucleotides: 5. The CDR3 totals 15 residues. CDR1 is SGHAT, CDR2 FQNNGV, per germline.

The V gene is TRBV5-1, the J gene TRBJ2-1; D ambiguous. This CDR3 contains 15 residues. Deletions cut 0 bases from V and 7 bases from J, with 14 bases between. Germline V gives CDR1 SGHRS, CDR2 YFSETQ. DNA of the CDR3: TGCGCCAGCAGCTTGGAACCTACCCAGGCAAATGAGCAGTTCTTC. Amino acid sequence: CASSLEPTQANEQFF. Full variable domain (rest looked up from reference TRBV5-1 and TRBJ2-1): KAGVTQTPRYLIKTRGQQVTLSCSPISGHRSVSWYQQTPGQGLQFLFEYFSETQRNKGNFPGRFSGRQFSNSRSEMNVSTLELGDSALYLCASSLEPTQANEQFFGPGTRLTVL.

This clone was counted once. The V gene is TRBV5-1, the J gene TRBJ2-3; 10 nucleotides line up with TRBD1. Looked up from germline, CDR1 is SGHRS and CDR2 is YFSETQ. This CDR3 has 13 residues. Trimming took 7 bases from V and 7 from J; bases not matched to a gene: 6. For the CDR3, the DNA is TGCGCCAGCGACAGGGGGCCTGGAAATACGCAGTATTTT. It encodes CASDRGPGNTQYF. The full variable domain, with the rest looked up from reference TRBV5-1 and TRBJ2-3, is KAGVTQTPRYLIKTRGQQVTLSCSPISGHRSVSWYQQTPGQGLQFLFEYFSETQRNKGNFPGRFSGRQFSNSRSEMNVSTLELGDSALYLCASDRGPGNTQYFGPGTRLTVL.

The chain joins TRBV7-9 to TRBJ2-1, with 11 bases identical to TRBD1. The V gene end was trimmed by 3 bases and the J gene end by 8 bases; junction bases not matched to a gene: 6. CDR1 SEHNR and CDR2 FQNEAQ come from the germline V gene (reference sequence). The CDR3 contains 15 residues. The CDR3 protein is CASSFRGQGAYEQFF. CDR3 nucleotide sequence: TGTGCCAGCAGCTTCCGAGGACAGGGGGCATATGAGCAGTTCTTC.

The chain carries TRBV11-2 and TRBJ2-3, with unresolved D. Germline V gene lookup returns CDR1 SGHAT and CDR2 FQNNGV. CDR3 size: 13 residues. V lost 3 bases, J lost 1 base, and 5 bases lay in between. CDR3 coding DNA: TGTGCCAGCAGCTTCTCGGGCACAGATACGCAGTATTTT. This gives the protein CASSFSGTDTQYF.

The genes are TRBV6-5 and TRBJ1-3; no definite D call. V lost 6 bases, J lost 3 bases, and 6 bases lay in between. Per germline, CDR1 MNHEY and CDR2 SVGAGI. This CDR3 is 12 amino acids long. CDR3 loop: CASRTSGNTIYF. For the CDR3, the DNA is TGTGCCAGCAGAACCAGTGGAAACACCATATATTTT.

V gene TRBV5-1 combines with J gene TRBJ2-7, with 8 bases fitting TRBD2. CDR1 SGHRS and CDR2 YFSETQ come from the germline V gene. The CDR3 has 15 residues. V shed 1 base and J 6 bases; nucleotides not matched to a gene: 9. The chain's CDR3 is CASSLIGGAPGEQYF. CDR3 coding DNA: TGCGCCAGCAGCTTGATCGGGGGGGCGCCGGGCGAGCAGTACTTC.

The rearrangement links TRBV5-6 to TRBJ2-1, with a tentative D call TRBD2 (6 bases). V was pared by 2 bases and J by 6 bases, with 12 bases between. Germline V CDR1 and CDR2: SGHDT, YYEEEE. The length of the CDR3 is 14 residues. The CDR3 here is CASSFGTLSNEQFF. CDR3 nucleotide sequence: TGTGCCAGCAGCTTTGGGACTCTCTCCAATGAGCAGTTCTTC.

This clone was seen once. The J gene is TRBJ1-5, the V gene TRBV28; TRBD1 is a possible D gene (5 bases). The CDR3 sequence is 14 residues long. V was shortened by 6 bases and J by 11 bases, with 20 bases between the two germline ends. Looked up from germline, CDR1 is MDHEN and CDR2 is SYDVKM. The CDR3 nucleotides are TGTGCCAGCAGCAAAAGGGGCGGCCAAAGGGCCCAGCATTTT. This encodes CASSKRGGQRAQHF.

V gene TRBV28 combines with J gene TRBJ1-5; D not resolved. V gave up 6 bases and J gave up 3 bases, with 15 bases separating them. CDR1 and CDR2 from the germline V gene are MDHEN and SYDVKM. The CDR3 extends over 15 amino acids. CDR3 nucleotide sequence: TGTGCCAGCAGCTGGAGGAAAGGCCTCAATCAGCCCCAGCATTTT. It yields the protein CASSWRKGLNQPQHF.